The 24 T cell receptor beta chains below all came from one sample that was sequenced in a study of healthy donors' naive CD4 and CD8 T cells. Each TCR library used 500 ng of total RNA and a linear amplification protocol. TCRdb re-derived calls from the reads in MiXCR, one entry per CDR3 protein. The table lists about 200,000 distinct CDR3 sequences, about 74% of them singletons. Sequencing input: naive CD4+ and CD8+ T cells sorted from blood, pooled from several donors. Source of these receptors: a pool of human donors in good health; the sample pools cells from several healthy donors.

This clonotype appeared a few times. The chain combines TRBV30 with TRBJ2-7; 8 nucleotides line up with TRBD1. Germline V lookup: CDR1 GTSNPN, CDR2 SVGIG (reference sequence). This CDR3 is built from 15 residues. The V gene end was trimmed by 4 bases and the J gene end by 5 bases; junction bases not matched to a gene: 13. In DNA form, the CDR3 reads TGTGCCTGGACAAATACCGGGACAGGTGGGGACGAGCAGTACTTC. Translating gives CAWTNTGTGGDEQYF.

The chain combines TRBV27 with TRBJ1-5; possible D gene TRBD1, 5 bases. This CDR3 region has 14 residues. V was clipped by 2 bases and J by 7 bases, with 12 bases between them. Looked up from germline, CDR1 is MNHEY and CDR2 is SMNVEV (reference sequence). Written as DNA, the CDR3 is TGTGCCAGCAGTTTAGGCGGGGGATTCCAGCCCCAGCATTTT. This translates into CASSLGGGFQPQHF.

The V call is TRBV29-1, the J call TRBJ1-1; D not certain. With 2 bases removed from V and 4 bases from J, the gap between germline ends came to 8 bases. The CDR3 consists of 12 residues. Per germline, CDR1 SQVTM and CDR2 ANQGSEA. The CDR3 is CSVEPGTTEAFF. The CDR3 DNA sequence: TGCAGCGTTGAACCAGGAACCACTGAAGCTTTCTTT.

This clonotype was observed a few times. Written as DNA, the CDR3 is TGCAGCGTCGTGGGACACTTAACTAGCACAGATACGCAGTATTTT. Its translation is CSVVGHLTSTDTQYF. The V gene is TRBV29-1, the J gene TRBJ2-3, with a weak D call TRBD1 (6 bases). This CDR3 contains 15 residues. CDR1 is SQVTM, CDR2 ANQGSEA, per germline. The V and J ends lost 6 bases and 0 bases respectively, with 16 bases between them.

The rearrangement uses TRBV10-3 and TRBJ2-7; the match to TRBD2 covers 8 bases. Germline lookup yields CDR1 ENHRY and CDR2 SYGVKD. The CDR3 runs 15 residues. The J segment lost 2 bases and the V segment lost 8 bases, leaving 11 bases of the junction unmatched. CDR3 sequence: CAIGSGAGGTYEQYF. Written as DNA, the CDR3 is TGTGCCATCGGAAGTGGTGCGGGAGGTACCTACGAGCAGTACTTC.

Comment on this clonotype: One junction end disagrees with the germline gene, perhaps due to a read error. V gene TRBV11-1 combines with J gene TRBJ2-5, with D perhaps matching TRBD1 or TRBD2 (5 bases each). The CDR3 covers 15 residues. CDR1 is SGHAT and CDR2 is FQDESV in the germline V gene (reference sequence). DNA for the CDR3: TGTGCTAGCAGTTCCGATCCGGGACCCCAAGAGACCCAGTACTTC. Protein sequence: CASSSDPGPQETQYF.

The genes are TRBV7-8 and TRBJ2-1, with 7 bases lining up with TRBD2. Per the germline V gene, CDR1 is SGHVS and CDR2 is FQNEAQ. The CDR3 sequence is 19 residues long. V lost 2 bases, J lost 3 bases, and 16 bases stayed unmatched. CDR3 sequence reads: CASSLTAGASGHLYNEQFF. CDR3 nucleotides: TGTGCCAGCAGCTTAACGGCGGGTGCTAGCGGACACCTCTACAATGAGCAGTTCTTC.

The J gene is TRBJ1-1, the V gene TRBV29-1, with TRBD1 as a possible D gene (6 bases). The CDR3 has 14 residues. V dropped 7 bases and J dropped 1 base, with 16 bases sitting between them. Germline assignment: CDR1 SQVTM and CDR2 ANQGSEA. Written as DNA, the CDR3 is TGCAGCGCCATGGTGGGGGCAGGGAACACTGAAGCTTTCTTT. It translates to CSAMVGAGNTEAFF. Complete variable domain (other parts from reference TRBV29-1 and TRBJ1-1): SAVISQKPSRDICQRGTSLTIQCQVDSQVTMMFWYRQQPGQSLTLIATANQGSEATYESGFVIDKFPISRPNLTFSTLTVSNMSPEDSSIYLCSAMVGAGNTEAFFGQGTRLTVV.

This clonotype has only one observation. The chain links TRBV6-1 to TRBJ2-7, with TRBD1 matching 9 bases. The CDR3 sequence is 14 residues long. CDR1 and CDR2 from the germline V gene are MNHNS and SASEGT. With 4 bases clipped from V and 2 bases from J, the junction kept 3 bases outside the gene matches. The CDR3 DNA sequence: TGTGCCAGCAGTGTGGACAGGGGAGCCTACGAGCAGTACTTC. Its translation is CASSVDRGAYEQYF.

The V gene is TRBV10-3, the J gene TRBJ2-1; D may be TRBD1 or TRBD2 (5 bases each). CDR3 length equals 12 residues. V lost 0 bases and J lost 14, with 11 bases in between. Germline CDR1 is ENHRY and CDR2 is SYGVKD. The CDR3 is CAISESGDPKFF. CDR3 in DNA: TGTGCCATCAGTGAGTCGGGGGACCCTAAGTTCTTC.

The V and J genes are TRBV6-5 and TRBJ1-1; D possibly corresponds to TRBD1 (6 bases). V lost 0 bases, J lost 1 base, and 12 bases lay in between. The germline V gene encodes CDR1 MNHEY and CDR2 SVGAGI. The CDR3 loop spans 16 amino acids. Here the CDR3 DNA reads TGTGCCAGCAGTTACTCGATAACAGGGAGGAACACTGAAGCTTTCTTT. Translating gives CASSYSITGRNTEAFF.

CDR3 protein: CSASVSGANVLTF. CDR3 in DNA: TGCAGCGCTAGTGTCTCTGGGGCCAACGTCCTGACTTTC. This chain uses TRBV29-1 with TRBJ2-6; D unresolved. Trimming left V 7 bases short and J 0 bases short, with 7 bases between. This CDR3 contains 13 residues. Germline V gene data show CDR1 as SQVTM and CDR2 as ANQGSEA.

The chain joins TRBV19 to TRBJ1-2, with no clear D. V was cut by 0 bases and J by 4 bases, with 6 bases left in between. The CDR3 is made up of 13 amino acids. CDR1 and CDR2 from the germline V gene are LNHDA and SQIVND (reference sequence). The CDR3 sequence: CASSIEARYGYTF. The CDR3 DNA is TGTGCCAGTAGTATAGAGGCCCGCTATGGCTACACCTTC.

The chain uses TRBV6-5 and TRBJ2-1, with D maybe TRBD1 (6 bases). Germline-derived CDR1 and CDR2 are MNHEY and SVGAGI. Trimming removed 2 bases from V and 11 bases from J, with 10 bases in between. The CDR3 has 12 amino acids. CDR3 amino acids: CASSYTGTKQFF. In DNA, the CDR3 is TGTGCCAGCAGTTACACCGGGACAAAGCAGTTCTTC.

V usage is TRBV29-1 and J usage is TRBJ2-2; the D gene is possibly TRBD1 (6 bases). Trimming removed 4 bases from V and 1 base from J, with 19 bases in between. The germline CDR1 and CDR2 sequences are SQVTM and ANQGSEA. The CDR3 has 17 residues. CDR3: CSVVVTPETGNTGELFF. The CDR3 bases are TGCAGCGTTGTCGTCACGCCGGAGACAGGGAACACCGGGGAGCTGTTTTTT.

This chain joins TRBV6-5 and TRBJ2-7; 7 bases are shared with TRBD2. From germline, CDR1 is MNHEY and CDR2 SVGAGI. With 0 bases clipped from V and 1 base from J, the junction kept 3 bases outside the gene matches. The CDR3 contains 15 residues. The CDR3 region is CASSYSGTTSYEQYF. CDR3 coding DNA: TGTGCCAGCAGTTACTCTGGGACTACTTCCTACGAGCAGTACTTC.

This clonotype was seen a handful of times. The chain couples TRBV12-3 or TRBV12-4 to TRBJ1-6; tentatively, D is TRBD1 (5 bases). With 2 bases removed from V and 9 bases from J, the gap between germline ends came to 14 bases. The CDR3 length is 15 residues. The CDR3 nucleotides read TGTGCCAGCAGTTTATCGGGTAGGGGCAGTTCACCCCTCCACTTT. Its protein is CASSLSGRGSSPLHF.

This chain uses TRBV5-6 with TRBJ2-5, with 7 bases fitting TRBD1. From germline, CDR1 is SGHDT and CDR2 YYEEEE. The CDR3 spans 14 residues. V gave up 1 base and J gave up 3 bases; unmatched junction bases: 3. CDR3: CASSLFDREETQYF. DNA of the CDR3: TGTGCCAGCAGCTTGTTTGACAGGGAAGAGACCCAGTACTTC.

This sequence joins TRBV20-1 and TRBJ2-7, with 10 bases lining up with TRBD1. The V gene's germline CDR1 is DFQATT and CDR2 SNEGSKA (reference sequence). There are 15 residues in the CDR3. The CDR3 region is CRARPGQGTSYEQYF. DNA for the CDR3: TGCAGAGCCCGTCCGGGACAGGGGACTTCCTACGAGCAGTACTTC.

The J gene is TRBJ2-2, the V gene TRBV27; a weak D match, TRBD1 (5 bases). V gave up 6 bases and J gave up 4 bases, with 15 bases separating them. The CDR3 length is 15 residues. Germline V CDR1 and CDR2: MNHEY, SMNVEV (reference sequence). CDR3 region: CASSLSRVGTGELFF. For the CDR3, the DNA is TGTGCCAGCAGCCTAAGCAGGGTGGGCACCGGGGAGCTGTTTTTT.

The gene calls are TRBV30 and TRBJ2-1; TRBD1 matches 9 bases. The CDR3 is made up of 14 amino acids. From germline, CDR1 is GTSNPN and CDR2 SVGIG (reference sequence). J gave up 3 bases and V 4 bases, and 4 bases lay outside the gene matches. The chain's CDR3 is CAWMATGGYNEQFF. The CDR3 DNA is TGTGCCTGGATGGCGACAGGGGGCTACAATGAGCAGTTCTTC.

The V call is TRBV29-1, the J call TRBJ2-3, with D perhaps TRBD1 (6 bases). Per germline, CDR1 SQVTM and CDR2 ANQGSEA. The V gene lost 6 bases and the J gene lost 0 bases, with 10 bases spanning the gap. The CDR3 spans 13 residues. This CDR3 is CSVTGSSTDTQYF. DNA of the CDR3: TGCAGCGTGACAGGATCTAGCACAGATACGCAGTATTTT.

The sample holds a few counts of this clonotype. The chain joins TRBV6-5 to TRBJ1-1, with D possibly matching TRBD1 (5 bases). CDR3 length: 14 residues. Between the trimmed V and J ends, which lost 6 bases and 0 bases, there was a span of 11 bases. The germline V gene encodes CDR1 MNHEY and CDR2 SVGAGI. The CDR3 loop is CASRRGTVNTEAFF. The CDR3 nucleotides are TGTGCCAGCAGACGCGGGACGGTGAACACTGAAGCTTTCTTT.

This clonotype was picked up a small number of times. The chain links TRBV29-1 to TRBJ2-7; no clear D. The CDR3 contains 13 residues. The germline V gene has CDR1 SQVTM and CDR2 ANQGSEA. V dropped 7 bases and J dropped 0 bases, with 13 bases sitting between them. CDR3 DNA: TGCAGCGGGCTTACGACGGGCTCCTACGAGCAGTACTTC. The encoded protein is CSGLTTGSYEQYF.